A single sample gave rise to the 25 T cell receptor beta chains below, sequenced in a study of blood T cell repertoires in COVID-19. TCRdb's table, derived via immunoSEQ multiplex PCR, lists solely in-frame clones and lacks some. This table holds about 70,000 clones, 70% to 75% found once. Sample: peripheral blood. These TCRs come from a man between 65 and 85 years old with acute or convalescent COVID-19.

The sample holds one count of this clone. The chain links TRBV5-1 to TRBJ1-5; no reliable D call. Looked up from germline, CDR1 is SGHRS and CDR2 is YFSETQ. The V gene lost 1 base and the J gene lost 6 bases, with 8 bases spanning the gap. This CDR3 contains 13 residues. CDR3 DNA sequence: TGCGCCAGCAGCTTGAGCTCATCTCAGCCCCAGCATTTT. It translates to CASSLSSSQPQHF.

The chain has TRBV18 and TRBJ2-1; D call uncertain. The CDR3 contains 14 residues. V was cut by 3 bases and J by 4 bases, with 10 bases left in between. CDR1 is KGHSH and CDR2 is LQKENI in the germline V gene. DNA of the CDR3: TGTGCCAGCTCACCGAGTAACGAATACAATGAGCAGTTCTTC. Its translation is CASSPSNEYNEQFF.

The V and J genes are TRBV28 and TRBJ1-2; 10 bases match TRBD1. V lost 5 bases, J lost 4 bases, and 1 base stayed unmatched. The CDR3 runs to 13 residues. Per the germline V gene, CDR1 is MDHEN and CDR2 is SYDVKM. The CDR3 is CASSRQGAYGYTF. CDR3 DNA: TGTGCCAGCAGTCGACAGGGGGCCTATGGCTACACCTTC.

The V and J genes are TRBV10-3 and TRBJ2-7; TRBD1 matches 10 bases. V trimming: 0 bases; J trimming: 2 bases; junction bases outside the gene matches: 7. This CDR3 spans 17 amino acids. From germline, CDR1 is ENHRY and CDR2 SYGVKD. CDR3 residues: CAISESPDRGLPYEQYF. CDR3 DNA sequence: TGTGCCATCAGTGAGTCCCCCGACAGGGGGCTCCCCTACGAGCAGTACTTC.

The rearrangement joins TRBV18 to TRBJ1-5; 7 positions agree with TRBD1. The CDR3 loop spans 16 amino acids. Per the germline V gene, CDR1 is KGHSH and CDR2 is LQKENI. V lost 5 bases, J lost 3 bases, and 10 bases stayed unmatched. CDR3 loop: CASSKQGNHFNQPQHF. The CDR3 DNA reads as TGTGCCAGCTCAAAACAGGGGAACCATTTCAATCAGCCCCAGCATTTT. The full variable domain, completed using reference TRBV18 and TRBJ1-5, is NAGVMQNPRHLVRRRGQEARLRCSPMKGHSHVYWYRQLPEEGLKFMVYLQKENIIDESGMPKERFSAEFPKEGPSILRIQQVVRGDSAAYFCASSKQGNHFNQPQHFGDGTRLSIL.

This chain uses TRBV3-1 (or the pseudogene TRBV3-2) with TRBJ2-1, with a weak D call TRBD2 (6 bases). Per the germline V gene, CDR1 is LGHDT and CDR2 is YNNKEL (reference sequence). Trimming removed 2 bases from V and 5 bases from J, with 19 bases in between. The CDR3 has 17 amino acids. This CDR3 is CASSQRGMWRGDNEQFF. The CDR3 region has the DNA TGTGCCAGCAGCCAACGGGGAATGTGGCGGGGCGACAATGAGCAGTTCTTC.

V and J are TRBV7-8 and TRBJ2-1; 9 nucleotides line up with TRBD1. The CDR3 runs to 16 residues. Germline lookup yields CDR1 SGHVS and CDR2 FQNEAQ. J gave up 3 bases and V 2 bases, and 5 bases lay outside the gene matches. CDR3 nucleotides: TGTGCCAGCAGCTTACGACAGGGGGGCAGCTACAATGAGCAGTTCTTC. Encoded protein: CASSLRQGGSYNEQFF.

The genes are TRBV5-1 and TRBJ2-7; the match to TRBD2 covers 8 bases. Unmatched junction bases numbered 4, after V lost 4 bases and J lost 1 base. In germline, CDR1 is SGHRS, CDR2 YFSETQ. The CDR3 consists of 14 residues. The DNA for the CDR3 is TGCGCCAGCAGCGCCACTAGCGGATCCTACGAGCAGTACTTC. This gives the protein CASSATSGSYEQYF. The variable domain in full, completed from reference TRBV5-1 and TRBJ2-7, reads KAGVTQTPRYLIKTRGQQVTLSCSPISGHRSVSWYQQTPGQGLQFLFEYFSETQRNKGNFPGRFSGRQFSNSRSEMNVSTLELGDSALYLCASSATSGSYEQYFGPGTRLTVT.

The chain carries TRBV14 and TRBJ2-1; maybe TRBD1 (7 bases). The germline V and J ends were trimmed by 3 bases and 13 bases, with 25 bases remaining between them. This CDR3 is 16 amino acids long. Per germline, CDR1 SGHDN and CDR2 FVKESK. The CDR3 DNA reads TGTGCCAGCAGCCACCCCTGGGGGGACAGTGGGATGGAACAGTTCTTC. It is translated as CASSHPWGDSGMEQFF.

The table lists this clone with many counts. The gene calls are TRBV7-9 and TRBJ1-1; D gene unclear. The CDR3 is 15 residues long. CDR1 is SEHNR, CDR2 FQNEAQ, per germline (reference sequence). V was clipped by 1 base and J by 6 bases, with 15 bases between them. CDR3 region: CASSLGPARPAEAFF. The CDR3 DNA reads as TGTGCCAGCAGCTTAGGCCCGGCGCGGCCCGCTGAAGCTTTCTTT.

The V and J genes are TRBV5-1 and TRBJ1-5, with D possibly TRBD1 on 5 matching bases. This CDR3 spans 15 amino acids. Germline V gene sequence: CDR1 SGHRS, CDR2 YFSETQ. V was pared by 0 bases and J by 5 bases, with 12 bases between. Written as DNA, the CDR3 is TGCGCCAGCAGCTTGGCGGGAGACAGTTATCAGCCCCAGCATTTT. It yields the protein CASSLAGDSYQPQHF. Looking up the rest from reference TRBV5-1 and TRBJ1-5 gives the full variable domain: KAGVTQTPRYLIKTRGQQVTLSCSPISGHRSVSWYQQTPGQGLQFLFEYFSETQRNKGNFPGRFSGRQFSNSRSEMNVSTLELGDSALYLCASSLAGDSYQPQHFGDGTRLSIL.

The gene calls are TRBV11-2 and TRBJ1-3; 7 bases fit TRBD1. Unmatched junction bases numbered 5, after V lost 6 bases and J lost 0 bases. Germline assignment: CDR1 SGHAT and CDR2 FQNNGV. The CDR3 totals 15 residues. CDR3 protein: CASRSGGSSGNTIYF. CDR3 bases: TGTGCCAGCAGATCAGGGGGAAGCTCTGGAAACACCATATATTTT.

This rearrangement joins TRBV7-9 to TRBJ2-1; D is possibly TRBD2 (6 bases). The CDR3 is 14 amino acids. CDR1 and CDR2 from the germline V gene are SEHNR and FQNEAQ (reference sequence). V shed 1 base and J shed 9 bases, with 13 bases lying between them. CDR3 loop: CASSLEARDGEQFF. CDR3 bases: TGTGCCAGCAGCTTAGAGGCGCGGGACGGTGAGCAGTTCTTC.

The chain recombines TRBV19 with TRBJ2-2; 7 bases agree with TRBD1. CDR3 size: 15 residues. Germline V gene data show CDR1 as LNHDA and CDR2 as SQIVND (reference sequence). Trimming cost V 2 bases and J 3 bases; bases outside gene matches: 3. CDR3 nucleotides: TGTGCCAGTAGTATAAGGGGGCTGGACACCGGGGAGCTGTTTTTT. It is translated as CASSIRGLDTGELFF.

CDR3 DNA: TGTGCAAGTCGCACTCAGGCCGGGATCAGGGGGCTCAGTCAGCCCCAGCATTTT. It encodes CASRTQAGIRGLSQPQHF. The chain couples TRBV12-2 to TRBJ1-5; TRBD1 is the table's D call and was not checked against the DNA. TRBV12-2 is assigned pseudogene status. The CDR3 loop spans 18 amino acids.

The chain has TRBV7-3 and TRBJ1-1; 11 nucleotides line up with TRBD1. The CDR3 is 16 residues long. J lost 3 bases, V lost 2 bases, and 5 bases had no gene match. Per germline, CDR1 SGHTA and CDR2 FQGTGA. The CDR3 DNA reads TGTGCCAGCAGCTTACTAGGACAGGGGGCTTACACTGAAGCTTTCTTT. It encodes CASSLLGQGAYTEAFF.

The chain links TRBV3-1 (or the pseudogene TRBV3-2) to TRBJ1-5, with TRBD1 matching 9 bases. The germline V gene encodes CDR1 LGHDT and CDR2 YNNKEL (reference sequence). CDR3 length: 15 residues. J gave up 3 bases and V 3 bases, and 3 bases lay outside the gene matches. As DNA, the CDR3 is TGTGCCAGCAGCCAGGGACAGGGAGACAATCAGCCCCAGCATTTT. This codes for CASSQGQGDNQPQHF.

The V and J genes are TRBV28 and TRBJ1-3; D is possibly TRBD1 (6 bases). Between the trimmed V and J ends, which lost 6 bases and 0 bases, there was a span of 15 bases. Germline CDR1 MDHEN, CDR2 SYDVKM. The CDR3 consists of 16 residues. The DNA of the CDR3 is TGTGCCAGCAGGACCAGGGGTTTTCGCTCTGGAAACACCATATATTTT. Its protein is CASRTRGFRSGNTIYF.

This clone was recorded once. The chain is built from TRBV7-2 and TRBJ1-2, with 7 bases lining up with TRBD1. The V gene end was trimmed by 5 bases and the J gene end by 4 bases; junction bases not matched to a gene: 4. The V gene's germline CDR1 is SGHTA and CDR2 FQGNSA. The CDR3 runs to 13 residues. The DNA of the CDR3 is TGTGCCAGCAGCCCCAGGGGGAGCTATGGCTACACCTTC. Its translation is CASSPRGSYGYTF.

This chain connects TRBV9 to TRBJ1-2; D is possibly TRBD1 (6 bases). This CDR3 spans 15 amino acids. The germline V gene encodes CDR1 SGDLS and CDR2 YYNGEE. V was cut by 0 bases and J by 5 bases, with 14 bases left in between. Here the CDR3 reads CASSVAGQPMYGYTF. The CDR3 nucleotides are TGTGCCAGCAGCGTAGCAGGACAGCCGATGTATGGCTACACCTTC. The variable domain in full, completed from reference TRBV9 and TRBJ1-2, reads DSGVTQTPKHLITATGQRVTLRCSPRSGDLSVYWYQQSLDQGLQFLIQYYNGEERAKGNILERFSAQQFPDLHSELNLSSLELGDSALYFCASSVAGQPMYGYTFGSGTRLTVV.

The chain's CDR3 is CASRQAQNTEAFF. CDR3 bases: TGTGCCAGCCGACAAGCACAGAACACTGAAGCTTTCTTT. The V call is TRBV6-5, the J call TRBJ1-1; D remains unclear. Per the germline V gene, CDR1 is MNHEY and CDR2 is SVGAGI. The CDR3 has 13 amino acids. Trimming removed 8 bases from V and 1 base from J, with 11 bases in between.

V usage is TRBV7-9 and J usage is TRBJ1-1; D uncertain. Germline V gives CDR1 SEHNR, CDR2 FQNEAQ (reference sequence). The CDR3 runs 13 residues. V lost 3 bases to trimming and J lost 4 bases, with 9 bases between them. For the CDR3, the DNA is TGTGCCAGCAGCTTTAGTGCACCCACTGAAGCTTTCTTT. This sequence encodes CASSFSAPTEAFF. The whole variable domain, remainder taken from reference TRBV7-9 and TRBJ1-1, is DTGVSQNPRHKITKRGQNVTFRCDPISEHNRLYWYRQTLGQGPEFLTYFQNEAQLEKSRLLSDRFSAERPKGSFSTLEIQRTEQGDSAMYLCASSFSAPTEAFFGQGTRLTVV.

V usage is TRBV7-3 and J usage is TRBJ2-2, with 14 bases fitting TRBD2. The germline gives CDR1 SGHTA, CDR2 FQGTGA. The V gene end was trimmed by 3 bases and the J gene end by 1 base; junction bases not matched to a gene: 1. The CDR3 loop spans 17 amino acids. CDR3 nucleotide sequence: TGTGCCAGCAGCTTCGGACTAGCGGGAGGGAACACCGGGGAGCTGTTTTTT. It is translated as CASSFGLAGGNTGELFF. Supplemented by reference TRBV7-3 and TRBJ2-2, the full variable domain reads GAGVSQTPSNKVTEKGKYVELRCDPISGHTALYWYRQSLGQGPEFLIYFQGTGAADDSGLPNDRFFAVRPEGSVSTLKIQRTERGDSAVYLCASSFGLAGGNTGELFFGEGSRLTVL.

V usage is TRBV6-1 and J usage is TRBJ2-2; 8 bases match TRBD1. The ends lost 3 bases at V and 1 base at J; junction bases unmatched: 1. Germline loops: CDR1 MNHNS, CDR2 SASEGT. This CDR3 has 15 residues. CDR3 nucleotide sequence: TGTGCCAGCAGTGATGGACAGGGGAACACCGGGGAGCTGTTTTTT. Translated, it gives CASSDGQGNTGELFF.

V usage is TRBV7-9 and J usage is TRBJ2-1; 9 bases match TRBD2. V dropped 5 bases and J dropped 2; count of bases not matched to a gene: 7. Germline V lookup: CDR1 SEHNR, CDR2 FQNEAQ (reference sequence). The CDR3 has 16 amino acids. DNA of the CDR3: TGTGCCAGCAGCATCCGAGCGGGAGGAACCTACAATGAGCAGTTCTTC. Translating gives CASSIRAGGTYNEQFF.